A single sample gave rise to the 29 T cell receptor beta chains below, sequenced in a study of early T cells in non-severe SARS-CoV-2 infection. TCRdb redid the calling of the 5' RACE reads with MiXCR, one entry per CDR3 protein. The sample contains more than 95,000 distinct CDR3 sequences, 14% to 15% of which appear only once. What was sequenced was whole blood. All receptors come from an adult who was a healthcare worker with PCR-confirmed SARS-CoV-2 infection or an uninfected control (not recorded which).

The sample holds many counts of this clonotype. The CDR3 is CASSQFMSSYNEQFF. CDR3 nucleotides: TGCGCCAGCAGCCAGTTCATGAGCTCCTACAATGAGCAGTTCTTC. The V call is TRBV4-1, the J call TRBJ2-1, with D unclear. The CDR3 contains 15 residues. Trimming took off 3 bases at V and 0 bases at J, with 9 bases between the two ends. From germline, CDR1 is MGHRA and CDR2 YSYEKL.

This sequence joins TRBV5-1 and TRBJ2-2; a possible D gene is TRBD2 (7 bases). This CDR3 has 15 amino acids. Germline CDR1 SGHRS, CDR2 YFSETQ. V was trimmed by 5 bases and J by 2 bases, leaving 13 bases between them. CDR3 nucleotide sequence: TGCGCCAGCAGTATACCGGGGGGCAACACCGGGGAGCTGTTTTTT. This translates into CASSIPGGNTGELFF. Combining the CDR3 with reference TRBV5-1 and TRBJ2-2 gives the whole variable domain KAGVTQTPRYLIKTRGQQVTLSCSPISGHRSVSWYQQTPGQGLQFLFEYFSETQRNKGNFPGRFSGRQFSNSRSEMNVSTLELGDSALYLCASSIPGGNTGELFFGEGSRLTVL.

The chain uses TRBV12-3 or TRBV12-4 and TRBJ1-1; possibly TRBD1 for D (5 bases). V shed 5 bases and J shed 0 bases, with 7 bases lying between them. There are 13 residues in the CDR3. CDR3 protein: CASSGTMNTEAFF. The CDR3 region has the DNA TGTGCCAGCAGTGGGACTATGAACACTGAAGCTTTCTTT.

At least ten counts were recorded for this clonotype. The CDR3 bases are TGTGCCATCAGTGAGTCGATGGGGTACGAGACCCAGTACTTC. Its translation: CAISESMGYETQYF. The V call is TRBV10-3, the J call TRBJ2-5; D uncertain. Germline values: CDR1 ENHRY, CDR2 SYGVKD. The V end was cut by 0 bases, the J end by 5 bases, with 10 bases between. This CDR3 has 14 residues.

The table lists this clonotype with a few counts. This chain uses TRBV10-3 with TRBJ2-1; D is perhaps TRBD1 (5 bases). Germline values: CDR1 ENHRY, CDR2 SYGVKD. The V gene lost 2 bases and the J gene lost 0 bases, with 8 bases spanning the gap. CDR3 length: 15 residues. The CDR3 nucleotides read TGTGCCATCAGTGAGGGGCAGGGCTCCTACAATGAGCAGTTCTTC. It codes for CAISEGQGSYNEQFF.

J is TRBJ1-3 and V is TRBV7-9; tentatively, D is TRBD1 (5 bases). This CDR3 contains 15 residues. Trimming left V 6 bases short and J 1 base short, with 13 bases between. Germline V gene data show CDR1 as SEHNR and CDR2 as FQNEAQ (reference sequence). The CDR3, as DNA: TGTGCCAGCAGTTGGGGCAGGGAATCTGGAAACACCATATATTTT. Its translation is CASSWGRESGNTIYF.

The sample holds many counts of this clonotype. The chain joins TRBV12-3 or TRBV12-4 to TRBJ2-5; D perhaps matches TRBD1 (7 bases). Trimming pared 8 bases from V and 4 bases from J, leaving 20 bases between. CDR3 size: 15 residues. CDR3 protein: CASAEGGGTGETQYF. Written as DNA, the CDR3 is TGTGCCAGCGCAGAAGGGGGCGGGACGGGAGAGACCCAGTACTTC.

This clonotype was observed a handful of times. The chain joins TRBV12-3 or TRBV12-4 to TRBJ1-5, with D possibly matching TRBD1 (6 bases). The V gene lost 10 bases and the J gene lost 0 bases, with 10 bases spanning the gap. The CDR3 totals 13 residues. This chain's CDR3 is CATQGDSNQPQHF. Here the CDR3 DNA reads TGTGCCACACAGGGAGATAGCAATCAGCCCCAGCATTTT.

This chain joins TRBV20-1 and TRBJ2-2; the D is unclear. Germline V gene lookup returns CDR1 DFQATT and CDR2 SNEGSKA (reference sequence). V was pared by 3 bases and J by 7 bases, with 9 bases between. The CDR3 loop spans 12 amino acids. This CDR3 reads CSASRGSGELFF. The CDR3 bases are TGCAGTGCTAGCCGAGGTAGCGGGGAGCTGTTTTTT.

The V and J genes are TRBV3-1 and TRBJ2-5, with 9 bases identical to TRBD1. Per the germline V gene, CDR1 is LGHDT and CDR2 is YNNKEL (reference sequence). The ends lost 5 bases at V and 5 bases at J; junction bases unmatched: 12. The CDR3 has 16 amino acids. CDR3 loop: CASSIRWTGAAETQYF. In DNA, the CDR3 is TGTGCCAGCAGCATCCGGTGGACAGGGGCGGCGGAGACCCAGTACTTC.

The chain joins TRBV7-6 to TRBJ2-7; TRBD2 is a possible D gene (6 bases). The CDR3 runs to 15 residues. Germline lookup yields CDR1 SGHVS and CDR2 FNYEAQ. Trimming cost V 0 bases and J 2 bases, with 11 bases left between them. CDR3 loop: CASSLAAGGTYEQYF. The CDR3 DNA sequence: TGTGCCAGCAGCTTAGCGGCCGGCGGGACCTACGAGCAGTACTTC.

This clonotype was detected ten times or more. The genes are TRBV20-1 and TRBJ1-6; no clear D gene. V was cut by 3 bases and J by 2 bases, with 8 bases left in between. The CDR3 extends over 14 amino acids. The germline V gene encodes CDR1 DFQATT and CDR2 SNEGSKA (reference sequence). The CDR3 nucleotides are TGCAGTGCTAGTCTAGCAACCTATAATTCACCCCTCCACTTT. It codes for CSASLATYNSPLHF.

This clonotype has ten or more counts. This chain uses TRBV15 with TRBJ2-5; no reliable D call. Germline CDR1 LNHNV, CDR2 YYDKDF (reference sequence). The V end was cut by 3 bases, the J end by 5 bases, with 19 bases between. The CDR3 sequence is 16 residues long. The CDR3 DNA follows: TGTGCCACCAGCAGGGGGTCTACCTCGACCCTGGAGACCCAGTACTTC. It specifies CATSRGSTSTLETQYF. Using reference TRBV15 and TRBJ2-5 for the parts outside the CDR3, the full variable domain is DAMVIQNPRYQVTQFGKPVTLSCSQTLNHNVMYWYQQKSSQAPKLLFHYYDKDFNNEADTPDNFQSRRPNTSFCFLDIRSPGLGDTAMYLCATSRGSTSTLETQYFGPGTRLLVL.

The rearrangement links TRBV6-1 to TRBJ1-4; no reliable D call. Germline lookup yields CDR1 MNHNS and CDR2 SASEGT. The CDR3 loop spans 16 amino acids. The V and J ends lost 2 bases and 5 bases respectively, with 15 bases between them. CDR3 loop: CASSESNGRRNEKLFF. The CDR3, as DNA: TGTGCCAGCAGTGAATCCAACGGCCGACGGAATGAAAAACTGTTTTTT.

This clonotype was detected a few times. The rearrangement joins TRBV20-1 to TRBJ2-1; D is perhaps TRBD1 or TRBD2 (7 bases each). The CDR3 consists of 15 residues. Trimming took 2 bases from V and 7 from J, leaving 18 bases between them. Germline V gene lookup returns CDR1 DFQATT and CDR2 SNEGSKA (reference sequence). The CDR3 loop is CSARKTGRARNEQFF. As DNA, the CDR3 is TGCAGTGCTAGAAAGACAGGGAGGGCAAGGAATGAGCAGTTCTTC.

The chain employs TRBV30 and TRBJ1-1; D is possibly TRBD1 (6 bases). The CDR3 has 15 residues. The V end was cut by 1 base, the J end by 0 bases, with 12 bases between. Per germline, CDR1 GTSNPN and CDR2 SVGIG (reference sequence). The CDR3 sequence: CAWSAAGAMNTEAFF. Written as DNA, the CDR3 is TGTGCCTGGAGTGCGGCAGGGGCCATGAACACTGAAGCTTTCTTT.

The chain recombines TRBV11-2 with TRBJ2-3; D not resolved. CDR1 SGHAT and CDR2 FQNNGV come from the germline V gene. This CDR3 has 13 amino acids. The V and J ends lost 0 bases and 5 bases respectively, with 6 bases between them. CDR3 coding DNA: TGTGCCAGCAGCTTAGATCGTGAAGATACGCAGTATTTT. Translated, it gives CASSLDREDTQYF.

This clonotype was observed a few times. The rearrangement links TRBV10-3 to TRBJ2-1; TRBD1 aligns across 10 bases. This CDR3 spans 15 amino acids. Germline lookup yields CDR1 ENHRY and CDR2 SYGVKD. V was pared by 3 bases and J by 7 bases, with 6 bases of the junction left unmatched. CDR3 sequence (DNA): TGTGCCATCAGTGATGGGACAGGGGCCGCGAATGAGCAGTTCTTC. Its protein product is CAISDGTGAANEQFF.

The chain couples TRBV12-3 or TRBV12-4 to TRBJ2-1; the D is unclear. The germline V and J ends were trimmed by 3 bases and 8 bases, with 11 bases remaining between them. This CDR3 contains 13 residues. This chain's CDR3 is CASSFGPGDEQFF. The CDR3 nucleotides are TGTGCCAGCAGTTTTGGCCCCGGCGATGAGCAGTTCTTC.

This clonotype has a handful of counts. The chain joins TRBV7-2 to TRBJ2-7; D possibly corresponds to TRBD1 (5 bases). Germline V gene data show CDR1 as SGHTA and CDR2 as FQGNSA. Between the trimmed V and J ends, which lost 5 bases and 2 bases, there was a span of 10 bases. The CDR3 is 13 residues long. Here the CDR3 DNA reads TGTGCCAGCAGCCATCCAGGGCCCTACGAGCAGTACTTC. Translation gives CASSHPGPYEQYF.

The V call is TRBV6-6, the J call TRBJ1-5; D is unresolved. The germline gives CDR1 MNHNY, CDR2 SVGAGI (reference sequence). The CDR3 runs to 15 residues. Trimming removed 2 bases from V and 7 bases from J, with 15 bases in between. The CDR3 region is CASSYEGPMGQPQHF. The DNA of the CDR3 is TGTGCCAGCAGTTACGAAGGGCCCATGGGGCAGCCCCAGCATTTT.

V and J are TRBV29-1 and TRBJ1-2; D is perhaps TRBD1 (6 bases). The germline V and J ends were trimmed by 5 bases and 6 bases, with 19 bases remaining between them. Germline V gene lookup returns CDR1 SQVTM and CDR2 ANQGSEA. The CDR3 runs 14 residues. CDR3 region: CSVWGPGVFDGYTF. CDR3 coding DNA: TGCAGCGTTTGGGGACCAGGGGTATTCGATGGCTACACCTTC.

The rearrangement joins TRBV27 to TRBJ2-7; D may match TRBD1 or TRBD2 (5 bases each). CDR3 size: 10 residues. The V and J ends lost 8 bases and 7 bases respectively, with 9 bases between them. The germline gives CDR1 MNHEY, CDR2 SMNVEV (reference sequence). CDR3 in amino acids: CASRGGEQYF. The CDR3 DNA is TGTGCCAGCCGGGGCGGAGAGCAGTACTTC.

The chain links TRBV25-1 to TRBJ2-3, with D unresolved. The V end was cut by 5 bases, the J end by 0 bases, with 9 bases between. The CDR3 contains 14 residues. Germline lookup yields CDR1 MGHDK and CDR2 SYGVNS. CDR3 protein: CASSWTVSTDTQYF. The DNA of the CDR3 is TGTGCCAGCAGTTGGACGGTGAGCACAGATACGCAGTATTTT.

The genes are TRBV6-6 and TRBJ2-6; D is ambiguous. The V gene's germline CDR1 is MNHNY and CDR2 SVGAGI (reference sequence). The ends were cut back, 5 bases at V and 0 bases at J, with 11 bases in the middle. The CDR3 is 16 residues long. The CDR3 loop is CASSLRRVSGANVLTF. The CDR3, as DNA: TGTGCCAGCAGTCTCAGACGGGTCTCTGGGGCCAACGTCCTGACTTTC.

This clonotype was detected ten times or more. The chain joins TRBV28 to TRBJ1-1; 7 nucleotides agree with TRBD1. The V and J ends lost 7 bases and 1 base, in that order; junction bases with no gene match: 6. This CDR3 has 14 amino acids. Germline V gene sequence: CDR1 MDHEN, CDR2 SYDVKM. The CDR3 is CASNVRGWNTEAFF. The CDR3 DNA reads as TGTGCCAGCAATGTCAGGGGGTGGAACACTGAAGCTTTCTTT. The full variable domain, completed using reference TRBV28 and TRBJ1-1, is DVKVTQSSRYLVKRTGEKVFLECVQDMDHENMFWYRQDPGLGLRLIYFSYDVKMKEKGDIPEGYSVSREKKERFSLILESASTNQTSMYLCASNVRGWNTEAFFGQGTRLTVV.

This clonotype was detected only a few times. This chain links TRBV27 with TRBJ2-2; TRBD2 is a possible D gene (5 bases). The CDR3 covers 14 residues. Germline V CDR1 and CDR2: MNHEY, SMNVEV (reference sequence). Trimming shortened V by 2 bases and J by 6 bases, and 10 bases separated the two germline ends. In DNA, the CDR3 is TGTGCCAGCAGTTTAGAGGGTCGGGCCGGGGAGCTGTTTTTT. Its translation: CASSLEGRAGELFF.

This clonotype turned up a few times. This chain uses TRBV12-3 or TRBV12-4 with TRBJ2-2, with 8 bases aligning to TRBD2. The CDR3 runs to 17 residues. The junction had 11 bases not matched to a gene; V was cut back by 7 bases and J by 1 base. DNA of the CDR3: TGTGCCAGCATCCGAGATCGGCTAGCGGGGAACACCGGGGAGCTGTTTTTT. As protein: CASIRDRLAGNTGELFF.

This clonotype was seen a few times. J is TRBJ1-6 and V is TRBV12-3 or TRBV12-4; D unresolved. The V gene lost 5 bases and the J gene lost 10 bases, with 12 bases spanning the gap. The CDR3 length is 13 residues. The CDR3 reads CASSPGYVSPLHF. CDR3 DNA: TGTGCCAGCAGTCCCGGATACGTCTCACCCCTCCACTTT.